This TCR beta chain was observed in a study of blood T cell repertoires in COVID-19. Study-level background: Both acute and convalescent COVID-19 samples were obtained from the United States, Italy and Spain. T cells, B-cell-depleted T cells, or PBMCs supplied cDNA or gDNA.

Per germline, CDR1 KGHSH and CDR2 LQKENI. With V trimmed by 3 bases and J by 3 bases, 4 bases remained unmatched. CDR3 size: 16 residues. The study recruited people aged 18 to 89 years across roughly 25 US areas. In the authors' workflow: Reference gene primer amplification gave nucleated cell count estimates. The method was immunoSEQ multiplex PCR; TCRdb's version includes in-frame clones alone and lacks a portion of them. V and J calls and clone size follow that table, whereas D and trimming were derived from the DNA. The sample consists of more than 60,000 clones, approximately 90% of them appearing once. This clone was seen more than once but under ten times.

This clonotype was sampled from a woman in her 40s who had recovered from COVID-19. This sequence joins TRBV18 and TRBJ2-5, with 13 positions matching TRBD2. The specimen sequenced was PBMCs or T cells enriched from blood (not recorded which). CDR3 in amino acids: CASSPRLAGGEETQYF. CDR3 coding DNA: TGTGCCAGCTCACCGAGACTAGCGGGGGGCGAAGAGACCCAGTACTTC.